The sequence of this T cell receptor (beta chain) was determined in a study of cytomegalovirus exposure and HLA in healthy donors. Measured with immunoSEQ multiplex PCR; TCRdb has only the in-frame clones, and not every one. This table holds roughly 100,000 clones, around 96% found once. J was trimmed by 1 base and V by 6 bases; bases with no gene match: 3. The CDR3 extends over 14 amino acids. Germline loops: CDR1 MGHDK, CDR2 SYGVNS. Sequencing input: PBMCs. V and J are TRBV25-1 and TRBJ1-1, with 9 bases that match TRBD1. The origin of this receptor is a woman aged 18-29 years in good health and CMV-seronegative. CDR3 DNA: TGTGCCAGCAGAATGGGACAGGGGAACACTGAAGCTTTCTTT. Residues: CASRMGQGNTEAFF.